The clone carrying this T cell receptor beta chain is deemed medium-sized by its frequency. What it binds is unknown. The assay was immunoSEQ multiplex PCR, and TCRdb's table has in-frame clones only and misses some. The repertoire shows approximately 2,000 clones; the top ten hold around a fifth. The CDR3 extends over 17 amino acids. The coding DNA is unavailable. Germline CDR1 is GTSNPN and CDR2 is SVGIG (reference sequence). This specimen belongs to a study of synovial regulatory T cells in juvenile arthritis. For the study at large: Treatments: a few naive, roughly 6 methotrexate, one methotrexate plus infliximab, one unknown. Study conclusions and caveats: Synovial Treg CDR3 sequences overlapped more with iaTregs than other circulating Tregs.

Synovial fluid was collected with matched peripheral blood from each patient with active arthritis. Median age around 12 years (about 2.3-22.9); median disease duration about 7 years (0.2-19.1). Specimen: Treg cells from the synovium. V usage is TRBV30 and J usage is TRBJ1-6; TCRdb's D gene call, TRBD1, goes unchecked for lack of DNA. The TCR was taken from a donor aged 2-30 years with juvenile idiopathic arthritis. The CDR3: CAWSVAGTLRGYSPLHF.